The next 10 T cell receptor beta chains were all read from a single sample in a study of CD8+ T cells in alopecia areata. The treatment here: oral pan-JAK inhibitor, 5-10 mg twice daily. Extracted from the samples, RNA was reverse transcribed into cDNA to serve as the sequencing template. Assay: immunoSEQ multiplex PCR; the TCRdb copy retains only in-frame clones and omits some. Of some 200,000 clones listed, 55% to 75% are singletons. The sequencing used CD4+ T cells sorted from blood, collected at week 24, from a patient treated with tofacitinib. The receptor source for this set is a human donor with alopecia areata.

The chain employs TRBV5-1 and TRBJ1-2; 9 nucleotides line up with TRBD1. Germline loops: CDR1 SGHRS, CDR2 YFSETQ. J was trimmed by 8 bases and V by 4 bases; bases with no gene match: 6. The CDR3 is 13 residues long. In DNA form, the CDR3 reads TGCGCCAGCAGCCCCGGACAGGGGTGGGGCTACACCTTC. This translates into CASSPGQGWGYTF.

This clone came up a few times. V and J are TRBV27 and TRBJ1-5, with 7 bases that match TRBD1. This CDR3 has 14 amino acids. CDR1 and CDR2 (germline): MNHEY, SMNVEV (reference sequence). V gave up 5 bases and J gave up 3 bases; unmatched junction bases: 4. CDR3 coding DNA: TGTGCCAGCAGTGTGGGGACAGACAATCAGCCCCAGCATTTT. Residues: CASSVGTDNQPQHF.

This chain joins TRBV9 and TRBJ1-3; TRBD1 is a possible D gene (6 bases). The CDR3 is 15 residues long. V was cut by 2 bases and J by 0 bases, with 9 bases left in between. From germline, CDR1 is SGDLS and CDR2 YYNGEE. CDR3 DNA sequence: TGTGCCAGCAGCGTCACAGGGAGCTCTGGAAACACCATATATTTT. It codes for CASSVTGSSGNTIYF.

The chain links TRBV29-1 to TRBJ2-5; TRBD1 agrees at 8 bases. Germline CDR1 and CDR2: SQVTM and ANQGSEA. This CDR3 has 13 amino acids. With V trimmed by 6 bases and J by 2 bases, 5 bases remained unmatched. This CDR3 reads CSVLGTGQETQYF. CDR3 coding DNA: TGCAGCGTGCTAGGGACAGGACAAGAGACCCAGTACTTC.

The J gene is TRBJ2-5, the V gene TRBV30; D gene ambiguous. Germline V lookup: CDR1 GTSNPN, CDR2 SVGIG (reference sequence). Trimming took 5 bases from V and 3 from J, leaving 16 bases between them. This CDR3 is built from 14 residues. For the CDR3, the DNA is TGTGCCTGGGACCGCTGGACCGCCGAAGAGACCCAGTACTTC. Protein product: CAWDRWTAEETQYF.

This clone was seen repeatedly, ten times or more. The rearrangement joins TRBV27 to TRBJ2-5; TRBD2 aligns across 8 bases. The CDR3 is made up of 13 amino acids. In germline, CDR1 is MNHEY, CDR2 SMNVEV (reference sequence). V gave up 6 bases and J gave up 5 bases; unmatched junction bases: 5. The DNA of the CDR3 is TGTGCCAGCAGGCGGGAGGCCAGGGAGACCCAGTACTTC. Amino acid sequence: CASRREARETQYF.

The chain uses TRBV5-1 and TRBJ2-3, with TRBD1 matching over 11 bases. Germline V lookup: CDR1 SGHRS, CDR2 YFSETQ. J gave up 5 bases and V 1 base, and 6 bases lay outside the gene matches. CDR3 length: 16 amino acids. For the CDR3, the DNA is TGCGCCAGCAGCTTGTATGGACAGGGGGCCGTAGATACGCAGTATTTT. Protein: CASSLYGQGAVDTQYF.

J is TRBJ2-7 and V is TRBV14; D is unclear. The V gene lost 1 base and the J gene lost 3 bases, with 10 bases spanning the gap. Germline V gene sequence: CDR1 SGHDN, CDR2 FVKESK. There are 14 residues in the CDR3. The CDR3 DNA follows: TGTGCCAGCAGCCAAGTGGGCCGCTTCTACGAGCAGTACTTC. Its protein is CASSQVGRFYEQYF.

This rearrangement joins TRBV30 to TRBJ2-7; D possibly corresponds to TRBD2 (6 bases). Trimming removed 2 bases from V and 2 bases from J, with 10 bases in between. The CDR3 contains 13 residues. Germline CDR1 and CDR2: GTSNPN and SVGIG (reference sequence). CDR3 coding DNA: TGTGCCTGGAGTTCCGGGAGAACCTACGAGCAGTACTTC. Its protein is CAWSSGRTYEQYF.

The V call is TRBV28, the J call TRBJ1-1; D gene uncertain. Between the trimmed V and J ends, which lost 1 base and 5 bases, there was a span of 8 bases. The CDR3 is 13 amino acids. Germline V gene data show CDR1 as MDHEN and CDR2 as SYDVKM. The CDR3 region has the DNA TGTGCCAGCAGTTTATTGGAGGGTACTGAAGCTTTCTTT. Protein product: CASSLLEGTEAFF.